This T cell receptor beta chain is drawn from a study of cytomegalovirus exposure and HLA in healthy donors. Study-level points and caveats: Looking again later, the authors saw that most CMV-associated TCR beta chains seemed HLA-restricted. Later work showed greater clonal expansion in HLA-associated TCR beta chains than in equally common others. Most of the TCR beta V segments (in an earlier analysis) were productive either about 87% or about 30% of the time.

The PCR made use of 60 Vbeta and 13 Jbeta primers. Produced via immunoSEQ multiplex PCR; TCRdb's table is partial and in-frame only. Of 150,000 to 160,000 clones listed, around 83% are singletons. The germline V gene has CDR1 PRHDT and CDR2 FYEKMQ (reference sequence). The CDR3 consists of 14 residues. The V gene end was trimmed by 5 bases and the J gene end by 8 bases; junction bases not matched to a gene: 1. The table lists this clone with a count of one. Antigen specificity is unknown. This receptor was identified in a woman under 30 in good health and CMV-seronegative. The sequenced sample was PBMCs. This chain joins TRBV13 and TRBJ2-1, with TRBD2 matching over 15 bases. The CDR3 DNA reads TGTGCCAGCAGCGGACTAGCGGGAGGGGATGAGCAGTTCTTC. Amino acid sequence: CASSGLAGGDEQFF.